The rows below give T cell receptor beta chains drawn from one sample of a study of OX40 agonist ivuxolimab in advanced cancers. Method: immunoSEQ multiplex PCR; TCRdb's copy keeps in-frame clones and lacks some. This table holds 65,000 to 75,000 clones, 80% to 90% found once. The sequencing used CD4+ or CD8+ T cells sorted from blood, collected in a trial of the OX40 agonist ivuxolimab. The receptors derive from an adult with an advanced solid tumor such as melanoma, head and neck, liver or kidney cancer. CDR3s include the opening cysteine and the closing phenylalanine or tryptophan. A D gene is named only where the DNA matches it firmly. Clone size, where shown, is once, few, many, or a class for clones that have expanded.

v_gene: TRBV11-2
d_gene: TRBD1
j_gene: TRBJ1-2
abundance: .
CDR3aa: CASSLDGTAYGYTF
CDR3nt: TGTGCCAGCAGCTTAGATGGGACAGCCTATGGCTACACCTTC

v_gene: TRBV6-5
d_gene: TRBD1
j_gene: TRBJ2-5
abundance: .
CDR3aa: CASSYRQGQETQYF
CDR3nt: TGTGCCAGCAGTTACAGACAGGGGCAAGAGACCCAGTACTTC

v_gene: TRBV28
d_gene: .
j_gene: TRBJ2-5
abundance: .
CDR3aa: CASSAPGGTFRETQYF
CDR3nt: TGTGCCAGCAGTGCCCCCGGAGGCACGTTTAGAGAGACCCAGTACTTC

v_gene: TRBV19
d_gene: TRBD2
j_gene: TRBJ2-1
abundance: .
CDR3aa: CASRLGGSSYNEQFF
CDR3nt: TGTGCCAGTAGGTTGGGGGGGAGCTCCTACAATGAGCAGTTCTTC

v_gene: TRBV6-6
d_gene: .
j_gene: TRBJ1-2
abundance: .
CDR3aa: CAGQSVNYGYTF
CDR3nt: TGTGCCGGCCAATCAGTCAACTATGGCTACACCTTC

v_gene: TRBV6-5
d_gene: TRBD1
j_gene: TRBJ2-3
abundance: .
CDR3aa: CASSYAGQGTDTQYF
CDR3nt: TGTGCCAGCAGTTACGCGGGACAGGGCACAGATACGCAGTATTTT

v_gene: TRBV7-2
d_gene: TRBD2
j_gene: TRBJ2-3
abundance: .
CDR3aa: CASSFGTSGYTQYF
CDR3nt: TGTGCCAGCAGCTTCGGGACTAGCGGTTATACGCAGTATTTT

v_gene: TRBV28
d_gene: .
j_gene: TRBJ2-1
abundance: .
CDR3aa: CASSSPSYGSDEQFF
CDR3nt: TGTGCCAGCAGTTCACCCTCTTACGGGAGTGATGAGCAGTTCTTC

v_gene: TRBV5-1
d_gene: TRBD2
j_gene: TRBJ2-1
abundance: .
CDR3aa: CASSVPGLAGVWSSYNEQFF
CDR3nt: TGCGCCAGCAGCGTGCCCGGACTAGCGGGAGTCTGGAGCTCCTACAATGAGCAGTTCTTC

v_gene: TRBV6-6
d_gene: .
j_gene: TRBJ1-2
abundance: .
CDR3aa: CASRDSQGGLGYTF
CDR3nt: TGTGCCAGCAGAGATAGCCAGGGCGGTTTAGGCTACACCTTC

v_gene: TRBV11-3
d_gene: .
j_gene: TRBJ1-1
abundance: .
CDR3aa: CASSLRGGTEAFF
CDR3nt: TGTGCCAGCAGCTTACGGGGGGGCACTGAAGCTTTCTTT

v_gene: TRBV9
d_gene: .
j_gene: TRBJ2-7
abundance: .
CDR3aa: CASSVDHSSYEQYF
CDR3nt: TGTGCCAGCAGCGTAGATCATAGCTCCTACGAGCAGTACTTC

v_gene: TRBV29-1
d_gene: .
j_gene: TRBJ2-7
abundance: .
CDR3aa: CSVGDYEQYF
CDR3nt: TGCAGCGTTGGAGACTACGAGCAGTACTTC

v_gene: TRBV25-1
d_gene: TRBD1
j_gene: TRBJ2-5
abundance: .
CDR3aa: CASSGGRGRETQYF
CDR3nt: TGTGCCAGCAGTGGGGGCAGGGGGAGAGAGACCCAGTACTTC

v_gene: TRBV29-1
d_gene: .
j_gene: TRBJ2-1
abundance: .
CDR3aa: CSVVWISYNEQFF
CDR3nt: TGCAGCGTTGTATGGATCTCCTACAATGAGCAGTTCTTC

v_gene: TRBV7-9
d_gene: TRBD1
j_gene: TRBJ1-3
abundance: .
CDR3aa: CATPDRGSGNTIYF
CDR3nt: TGTGCCACCCCCGACAGGGGGTCTGGAAACACCATATATTTT

v_gene: TRBV30
d_gene: TRBD2
j_gene: TRBJ2-5
abundance: .
CDR3aa: CAWSGKGLAGGLTQYF
CDR3nt: TGTGCCTGGAGTGGAAAGGGACTAGCGGGAGGCCTGACCCAGTACTTC

v_gene: TRBV7-9
d_gene: TRBD2
j_gene: TRBJ2-3
abundance: once
CDR3aa: CASPGGVQADTQYF
CDR3nt: TGTGCCAGCCCCGGGGGGGTCCAAGCAGATACGCAGTATTTT

v_gene: TRBV29-1
d_gene: TRBD2
j_gene: TRBJ2-3
abundance: .
CDR3aa: CSVVRRGVDTQYF
CDR3nt: TGCAGCGTGGTCCGACGGGGGGTAGATACGCAGTATTTT

v_gene: TRBV28
d_gene: .
j_gene: TRBJ2-1
abundance: .
CDR3aa: CASSLLGVIQVNEQFF
CDR3nt: TGTGCCAGCAGTTTATTGGGTGTGATACAGGTGAATGAGCAGTTCTTC

v_gene: TRBV7-9
d_gene: .
j_gene: TRBJ2-5
abundance: .
CDR3aa: CASSFSGVQETQYF
CDR3nt: TGTGCCAGCAGCTTTTCAGGGGTTCAAGAGACCCAGTACTTC

v_gene: TRBV18
d_gene: TRBD1
j_gene: TRBJ2-7
abundance: .
CDR3aa: CASSPDTGGFYEQYF
CDR3nt: TGTGCCAGCTCACCTGATACAGGGGGCTTCTACGAGCAGTACTTC

v_gene: TRBV19
d_gene: .
j_gene: TRBJ2-2
abundance: .
CDR3aa: CASREGITGELFF
CDR3nt: TGTGCCAGTAGAGAAGGGATCACCGGGGAGCTGTTTTTT

v_gene: TRBV7-8
d_gene: TRBD1
j_gene: TRBJ2-7
abundance: .
CDR3aa: CASSLAWDRGSYEQYF
CDR3nt: TGTGCCAGCAGCTTAGCCTGGGACAGGGGATCCTACGAGCAGTACTTC

v_gene: TRBV9
d_gene: .
j_gene: TRBJ2-3
abundance: .
CDR3aa: CAEQGVPDTQYF
CDR3nt: TGTGCCGAGCAGGGAGTCCCAGATACGCAGTATTTT

v_gene: TRBV30
d_gene: .
j_gene: TRBJ1-4
abundance: .
CDR3aa: CAWSVRGREKLFF
CDR3nt: TGTGCCTGGAGTGTTCGGGGTCGAGAAAAACTGTTTTTT

v_gene: TRBV21-1
d_gene: .
j_gene: TRBJ2-1
abundance: .
CDR3aa: CASTPTEVAGGEQFF
CDR3nt: TGTGCCAGCACTCCGACGGAAGTAGCGGGGGGTGAGCAGTTCTTC

v_gene: TRBV4-1
d_gene: TRBD1
j_gene: TRBJ2-7
abundance: .
CDR3aa: CASSHGTGVGEQYF
CDR3nt: TGCGCCAGCAGCCACGGGACAGGTGTCGGCGAGCAGTACTTC

v_gene: TRBV7-3
d_gene: TRBD2
j_gene: TRBJ2-7
abundance: .
CDR3aa: CASSLEAGVTYEQYF
CDR3nt: TGTGCCAGCAGCTTAGAGGCGGGAGTGACCTACGAGCAGTACTTC

v_gene: TRBV25-1
d_gene: .
j_gene: TRBJ1-3
abundance: .
CDR3aa: CASSDLQAVSGNTIYF
CDR3nt: TGTGCCAGCAGTGACCTTCAGGCAGTCTCTGGAAACACCATATATTTT

v_gene: TRBV19
d_gene: .
j_gene: TRBJ2-3
abundance: medium-sized
CDR3aa: CASSIQPDSDTQYF
CDR3nt: TGTGCCAGTAGTATCCAACCAGATTCAGATACGCAGTATTTT

v_gene: TRBV6-5
d_gene: .
j_gene: TRBJ2-5
abundance: .
CDR3aa: CASSYSMLARETQYF
CDR3nt: TGTGCCAGCAGTTACTCGATGCTAGCGCGAGAGACCCAGTACTTC

v_gene: TRBV27
d_gene: .
j_gene: TRBJ1-2
abundance: .
CDR3aa: CASRPLGAGNGGGYTF
CDR3nt: TGTGCCAGCAGACCCCTGGGGGCTGGCAATGGGGGGGGCTACACCTTC

v_gene: TRBV10-3
d_gene: TRBD2
j_gene: TRBJ2-1
abundance: .
CDR3aa: CAISKTSGSLINPEDEQFF
CDR3nt: TGTGCCATCAGTAAAACTAGCGGGAGCCTAATTAACCCTGAGGATGAGCAGTTCTTC

v_gene: TRBV30
d_gene: .
j_gene: TRBJ1-4
abundance: .
CDR3aa: CAQGYEKLFF
CDR3nt: TGTGCTCAGGGCTATGAAAAACTGTTTTTT

v_gene: TRBV28
d_gene: TRBD1
j_gene: TRBJ1-4
abundance: .
CDR3aa: CASSRGQGREKLFF
CDR3nt: TGTGCCAGCAGCCGAGGACAGGGACGGGAAAAACTGTTTTTT

v_gene: TRBV5-1
d_gene: .
j_gene: TRBJ1-4
abundance: few
CDR3aa: CASSLDAGRLEKLFF
CDR3nt: TGCGCCAGCAGCTTGGATGCAGGAAGATTGGAAAAACTGTTTTTT